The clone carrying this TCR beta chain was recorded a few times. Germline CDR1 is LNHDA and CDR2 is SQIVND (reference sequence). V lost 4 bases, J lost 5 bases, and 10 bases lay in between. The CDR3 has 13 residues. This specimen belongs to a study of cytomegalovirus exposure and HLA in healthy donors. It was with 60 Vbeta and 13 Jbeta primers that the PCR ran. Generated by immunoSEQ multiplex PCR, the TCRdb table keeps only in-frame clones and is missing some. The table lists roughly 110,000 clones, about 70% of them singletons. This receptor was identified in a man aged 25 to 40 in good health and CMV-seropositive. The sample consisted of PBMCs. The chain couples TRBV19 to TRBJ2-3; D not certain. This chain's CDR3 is CASSTRAQDTQYF. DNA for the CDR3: TGTGCCAGTAGTACCCGAGCCCAAGATACGCAGTATTTT.